The TCR beta chain under discussion was sequenced for a study of T cells in Graves' hyperthyroidism and ophthalmopathy. Across the whole study: Specimen type is peripheral blood, collected at initial diagnosis prior to any treatment.

There were TCR beta CDR3 regions amplified from RNA transcripts. Carried out on the TCR CDR3, a first-round RT-PCR used the HTBI primer set. MiXCR, applied by TCRdb to the multiplex PCR reads, yields one record per CDR3 protein. The sample has 350,000 or so distinct CDR3 sequences, roughly 18% seen once. V lost 2 bases and J lost 0, with 16 bases in between. From germline, CDR1 is MNHEY and CDR2 SVGEGT. The CDR3 sequence is 17 residues long. Points on this clonotype: What it binds is not known.

Whole-study results and caveats: From stable hyperthyroidism, ophthalmopathy was set apart by a 13 V-J model.

The rearrangement uses TRBV6-2 or TRBV6-3 and TRBJ1-1; TRBD1 might be the D (5 bases). The sequence derives from a woman aged 40 to 50 with Graves' ophthalmopathy. The source material was blood. The CDR3 nucleotides are TGTGCCAGCAGTTACCCCACTGGGACGGTCATGAACACTGAAGCTTTCTTT. Amino acids: CASSYPTGTVMNTEAFF.